This record concerns one T cell receptor beta chain sequence. This sample was included in a study of Ad26.COV2.S vaccination and SARS-CoV-2 variants. Method: immunoSEQ multiplex PCR; TCRdb's copy keeps in-frame clones and lacks some. This sample has about 180,000 clones; around nine tenths occur once, and the top ten carry 4.5% to 7.5%. The TCR comes from a human donor who had recovered from COVID-19. The source material was peripheral blood, sampled after recovery from COVID-19.

The CDR3 coding sequence is TGTGCCAGCAGCTTAGCAGGGTACGCTGGCTACACCTTC. It codes for CASSLAGYAGYTF. The chain employs TRBV7-9 and TRBJ1-2; no definite D call. Germline V gene data show CDR1 as SEHNR and CDR2 as FQNEAQ (reference sequence). Trimming took off 0 bases at V and 7 bases at J, with 9 bases between the two ends. This CDR3 has 13 amino acids. Full variable domain (missing parts from reference TRBV7-9 and TRBJ1-2): DTGVSQNPRHKITKRGQNVTFRCDPISEHNRLYWYRQTLGQGPEFLTYFQNEAQLEKSRLLSDRFSAERPKGSFSTLEIQRTEQGDSAMYLCASSLAGYAGYTFGSGTRLTVV.